This T cell receptor (beta chain) was sequenced during a study of CD8+ T cells in alopecia areata. Study details: Patients took tofacitinib for 6 to 18 months, followed by 6 drug-free months. Overall study findings and caveats: Scalp sequencing also captures normal skin's resident alphabeta T cells. Researchers report lesional scalp, most notably alopecia totalis/universalis, outstripped normal scalp in clonality. Tofacitinib produced a significant decrease in scalp clonality and in expanded CD8+ clones among the top 100.

This clone occurred a few times. Its specificity is unknown. The CDR3 spans 16 residues. V lost 0 bases, J lost 10 bases, and 8 bases stayed unmatched. Germline-derived CDR1 and CDR2 are LGHNA and YNFKEQ. Stated treatment: oral pan-JAK inhibitor, 5-10 mg twice daily. Extracted from the samples, RNA was reverse transcribed into cDNA to serve as the sequencing template. Only in-frame clones appear in the TCRdb table, and some are missing; sequencing was by immunoSEQ multiplex PCR. This sample yields approximately 150,000 clones, of which less than 70% are seen a single time; approximately 14% belongs to the top ten.

The chain joins TRBV4-2 to TRBJ1-6; TRBD1 matches at 8 bases. Material: CD4+ T cells sorted from blood, obtained at week 24, from a patient treated with tofacitinib. The receptor comes from a human donor with alopecia areata. The DNA for the CDR3 is TGTGCCAGCAGCCAAGAACCGGGACAGGTGGGGTCACCCCTCCACTTT. This translates into CASSQEPGQVGSPLHF.